Listed here are 11 T cell receptor beta chains from one sample, sequenced in a study of cytomegalovirus exposure and HLA in healthy donors. Both 60 Vbeta primers and 13 Jbeta primers went into the PCR. Data came from immunoSEQ multiplex PCR; TCRdb stores just in-frame clones and leaves some out. This sample has around 150,000 clones, with around four fifths found just once. The sequenced sample was PBMCs. These receptors all stem from a woman in her forties or fifties in good health and CMV-seropositive.

The genes are TRBV28 and TRBJ1-2; TRBD1 might be the D (5 bases). The CDR3 consists of 12 residues. Trimming left V 8 bases short and J 2 bases short, with 9 bases between. In germline, CDR1 is MDHEN, CDR2 SYDVKM. In nucleotides, the CDR3 is TGTGCCAGCGGTTACAGGAACTATGGCTACACCTTC. This codes for CASGYRNYGYTF.

A few counts support this clone. The chain carries TRBV7-2 and TRBJ2-3, with 11 bases lining up with TRBD1. Germline CDR1 reads SGHTA; CDR2 reads FQGNSA. The CDR3 covers 15 residues. The ends lost 4 bases at V and 5 bases at J; junction bases unmatched: 5. Here the CDR3 reads CASSYAGQGGDTQYF. DNA of the CDR3: TGTGCCAGCAGCTACGCGGGACAGGGGGGAGATACGCAGTATTTT.

This clone was counted between two and nine times. This chain uses TRBV7-9 with TRBJ2-1, with D tentatively TRBD1 (6 bases). V lost 8 bases and J 7 bases, leaving 9 bases between the germline ends. This CDR3 comprises 11 residues. Per germline, CDR1 SEHNR and CDR2 FQNEAQ (reference sequence). The CDR3 bases are TGTGCCAGCGATAGGGGGAATGAGCAGTTCTTC. Its protein is CASDRGNEQFF.

J is TRBJ2-2 and V is TRBV9; tentative D call: TRBD1 (8 bases). Germline lookup yields CDR1 SGDLS and CDR2 YYNGEE. The V gene lost 4 bases and the J gene lost 13 bases, with 20 bases spanning the gap. The length of the CDR3 is 14 residues. The CDR3 nucleotides read TGTGCCAGCAGCATCCGGGACAGGCCGGGAGGGCTGTTTTTT. The encoded protein is CASSIRDRPGGLFF.

The gene calls are TRBV5-1 and TRBJ1-2; TRBD1 agrees at 9 bases. The trim removed 3 bases at V and 5 bases at J, leaving 8 bases unmatched. This CDR3 region has 15 residues. Germline-derived CDR1 and CDR2 are SGHRS and YFSETQ. The CDR3 loop reads CASSSLQGAGYGYTF. In nucleotides, the CDR3 is TGCGCCAGCAGCTCTTTACAGGGGGCTGGGTATGGCTACACCTTC.

The chain has TRBV2 and TRBJ1-4; perhaps TRBD1 as D (5 bases). The CDR3 is 14 residues long. CDR1 SNHLY and CDR2 FYNNEI come from the germline V gene. V was trimmed by 3 bases and J by 8 bases, leaving 13 bases between them. CDR3 sequence: CASSEQGKWEKLFF. CDR3 coding DNA: TGTGCCAGCAGTGAGCAGGGAAAGTGGGAAAAACTGTTTTTT. Together with reference TRBV2 and TRBJ1-4, the CDR3 gives the full variable domain: EPEVTQTPSHQVTQMGQEVILRCVPISNHLYFYWYRQILGQKVEFLVSFYNNEISEKSEIFDDQFSVERPDGSNFTLKIRSTKLEDSAMYFCASSEQGKWEKLFFGSGTQLSVL.

The chain is built from TRBV11-2 and TRBJ1-5, with 9 bases matching TRBD1. CDR3 length equals 19 residues. Trimming at V came to 1 base and at J to 6 bases, leaving 16 bases not matched to a gene. CDR1 is SGHAT and CDR2 is FQNNGV in the germline V gene. CDR3 DNA sequence: TGTGCCAGCAGCTTAGCCCCAGGGACAGGGAATCCCCTCGGTCAGCCCCAGCATTTT. Its translation: CASSLAPGTGNPLGQPQHF.

This clone has a handful of counts. The V gene is TRBV18, the J gene TRBJ1-2, with D uncertain. The CDR3 has 13 residues. The V gene lost 5 bases and the J gene lost 8 bases, with 15 bases spanning the gap. In germline, CDR1 is KGHSH, CDR2 LQKENI. CDR3 in amino acids: CASSEVSSGGYTF. Here the CDR3 DNA reads TGTGCCAGCTCAGAGGTCAGTAGTGGCGGCTACACCTTC.

This chain uses TRBV5-1 with TRBJ2-7; D may be TRBD1 (6 bases). Trimming cost V 3 bases and J 5 bases, with 18 bases left between them. Germline lookup yields CDR1 SGHRS and CDR2 YFSETQ. This CDR3 spans 15 amino acids. CDR3 residues: CASSSIGQQGNEQYF. For the CDR3, the DNA is TGCGCCAGCAGCTCAATAGGCCAGCAGGGGAACGAGCAGTACTTC.

The chain uses TRBV6-1 and TRBJ2-2; TRBD1 matches at 8 bases. This CDR3 region has 14 residues. Losses at the gene ends were 8 bases for V and 5 bases for J; bases not matched to a gene: 7. Germline assignment: CDR1 MNHNS and CDR2 SASEGT. The CDR3 region has the DNA TGTGCCAGCCGGGACAGGTCCCTTACCGGGGAGCTGTTTTTT. Its protein product is CASRDRSLTGELFF.

This clone was seen a handful of times. V gene TRBV10-3 combines with J gene TRBJ2-7, with 7 bases matching TRBD1. The V gene's germline CDR1 is ENHRY and CDR2 SYGVKD. This CDR3 comprises 14 residues. The V and J ends lost 7 bases and 1 base, in that order; junction bases with no gene match: 7. The CDR3 loop reads CAIMGRGTSYEQYF. The CDR3 nucleotides are TGTGCCATCATGGGCAGGGGGACATCCTACGAGCAGTACTTC.